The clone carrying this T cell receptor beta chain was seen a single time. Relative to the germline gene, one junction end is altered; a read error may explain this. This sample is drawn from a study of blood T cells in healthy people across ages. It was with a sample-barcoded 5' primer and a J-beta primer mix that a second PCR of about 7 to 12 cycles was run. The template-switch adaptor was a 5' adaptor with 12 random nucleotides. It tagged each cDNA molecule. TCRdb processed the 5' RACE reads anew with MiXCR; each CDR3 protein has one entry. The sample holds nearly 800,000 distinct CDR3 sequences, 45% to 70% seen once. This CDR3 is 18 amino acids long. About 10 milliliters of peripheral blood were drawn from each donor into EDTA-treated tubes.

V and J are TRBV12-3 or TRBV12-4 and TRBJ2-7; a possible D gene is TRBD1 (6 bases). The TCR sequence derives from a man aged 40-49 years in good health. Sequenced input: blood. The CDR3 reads CASTSRVGLGAGAYEQYF. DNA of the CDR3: TGTGCCAGCACCAGTCGGGTTGGTCTCGGGGCAGGGGCCTATGAGCAGTACTTC.